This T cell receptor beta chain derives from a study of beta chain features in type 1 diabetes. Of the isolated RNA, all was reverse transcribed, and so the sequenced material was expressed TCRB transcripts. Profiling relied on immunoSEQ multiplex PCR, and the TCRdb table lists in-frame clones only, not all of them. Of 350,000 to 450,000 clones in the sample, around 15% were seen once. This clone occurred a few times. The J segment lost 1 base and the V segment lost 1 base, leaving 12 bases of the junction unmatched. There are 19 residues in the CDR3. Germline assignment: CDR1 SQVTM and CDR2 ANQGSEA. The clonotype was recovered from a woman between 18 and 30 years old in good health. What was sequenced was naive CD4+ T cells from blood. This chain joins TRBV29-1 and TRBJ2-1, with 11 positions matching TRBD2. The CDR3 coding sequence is TGCAGCGTTGAAGCCCTGGGACTAGCGGATTTCCTTTCCTACAATGAGCAGTTCTTC. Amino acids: CSVEALGLADFLSYNEQFF.